This TCR beta chain came from a study of shared clonotypes between healthy human individuals. General study results and limits: Clonotypes shared by all four sorted-subset donors had higher generation probabilities than non-shared clonotypes. Rarefaction demonstrated incomplete sorted-subset sequencing despite large depth.

Some 30,000 T cell genomes, or roughly 180 ng DNA, went into the sorted-subset replicate PCRs. Assay used: immunoSEQ multiplex PCR; TCRdb lists only in-frame clones, some missing. The top ten clones hold under 0.25% of a sample with approximately 840,000 clones, 90% to 98% of them seen once. CD45RO negativity and positive selection for CCR7 defined naive CD8 cells, a population that excluded terminally differentiated effector memory CD45RA+ cells. In its sample, this clone was seen once. What it binds is unknown. This receptor was identified in a man aged 25-45 years in good health. Sample: naive CD8+ T cells sorted from blood.

CDR3 DNA sequence: TGTGCCAGCAGCGCCCCTTTGGCGGGAACCGGGGCAGATACGCAGTATTTT. It specifies CASSAPLAGTGADTQYF. The rearrangement links TRBV11-2 to TRBJ2-3; TRBD2 is a possible D gene (6 bases). This CDR3 spans 17 amino acids. Germline V gene data show CDR1 as SGHAT and CDR2 as FQNNGV. V was cut by 5 bases and J by 4 bases, with 22 bases left in between.